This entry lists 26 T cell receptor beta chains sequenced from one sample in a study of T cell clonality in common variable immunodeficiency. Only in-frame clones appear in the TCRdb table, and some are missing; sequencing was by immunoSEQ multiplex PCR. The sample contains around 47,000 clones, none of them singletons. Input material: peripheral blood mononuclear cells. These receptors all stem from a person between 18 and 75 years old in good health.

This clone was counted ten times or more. The covered CDR3 bases are TGTGCCAGCAGCCAATCCGGCGCAGGGGACATCTATGGC. Protein product: CASSQSGAGDIYG. The full CDR3 protein reads CASSQSGAGDIYGYTF. The chain recombines TRBV16 with TRBJ1-2, with a possible D match to TRBD1 (6 bases). The DNA ends 3 residues before the CDR3 does, and the rest of the CDR3 is filled in from the germline J gene. V was trimmed by 0 bases and J by 4 bases, leaving 15 bases between them. The CDR3 length is 16 residues. Germline CDR1 and CDR2: KGHSY and FQNENV.

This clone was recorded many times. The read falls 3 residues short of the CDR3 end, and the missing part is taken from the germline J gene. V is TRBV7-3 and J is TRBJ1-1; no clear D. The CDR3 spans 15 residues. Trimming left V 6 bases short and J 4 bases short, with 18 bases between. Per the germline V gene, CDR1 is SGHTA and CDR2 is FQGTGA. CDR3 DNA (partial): TGTGCCAGCAGACATATTACTCAGACACGCACTGAA. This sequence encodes CASRHITQTRTE. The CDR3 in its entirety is CASRHITQTRTEAFF.

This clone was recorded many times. The CDR3 DNA, read in part, is TGTGCCTCCCGAGTGGGGGCGGGAGGGCCCCATGAG. Protein product: CASRVGAGGPHE. The complete CDR3 reads CASRVGAGGPHEQFF. This rearrangement joins TRBV19 to TRBJ2-1; 9 bases line up with TRBD2. The sequenced fragment ends 3 residues before the CDR3 boundary, so the rest is inferred from the germline J gene. Germline CDR1 LNHDA, CDR2 SQIVND (reference sequence). After removal of 11 bases from V and 8 bases from J, the junction contained 16 bases not matched to a gene. The length of the CDR3 is 15 residues.

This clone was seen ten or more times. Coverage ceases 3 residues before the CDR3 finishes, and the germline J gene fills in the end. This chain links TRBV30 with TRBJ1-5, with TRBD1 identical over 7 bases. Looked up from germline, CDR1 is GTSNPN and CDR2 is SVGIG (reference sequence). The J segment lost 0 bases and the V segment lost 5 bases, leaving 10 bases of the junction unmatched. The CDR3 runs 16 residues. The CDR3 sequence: CAWALGTAYSNQPQHF. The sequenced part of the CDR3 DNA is TGTGCCTGGGCCCTCGGGACAGCTTATAGCAATCAGCCC.

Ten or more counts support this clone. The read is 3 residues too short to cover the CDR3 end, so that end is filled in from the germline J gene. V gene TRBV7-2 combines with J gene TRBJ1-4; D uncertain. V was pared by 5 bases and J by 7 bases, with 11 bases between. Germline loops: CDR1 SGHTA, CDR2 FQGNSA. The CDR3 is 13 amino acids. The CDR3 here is CASSPHLAEKLFF. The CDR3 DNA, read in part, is TGTGCCAGCAGCCCGCATTTGGCTGAAAAA.

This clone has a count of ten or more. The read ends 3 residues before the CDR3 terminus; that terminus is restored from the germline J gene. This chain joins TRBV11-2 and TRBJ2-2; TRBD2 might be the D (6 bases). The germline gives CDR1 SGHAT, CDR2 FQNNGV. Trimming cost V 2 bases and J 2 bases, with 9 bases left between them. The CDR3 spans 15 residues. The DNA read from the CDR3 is TGTGCCAGCAGCTTACTAGCGACCAACACCGGGGAG. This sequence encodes CASSLLATNTGE. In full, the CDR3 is CASSLLATNTGELFF.

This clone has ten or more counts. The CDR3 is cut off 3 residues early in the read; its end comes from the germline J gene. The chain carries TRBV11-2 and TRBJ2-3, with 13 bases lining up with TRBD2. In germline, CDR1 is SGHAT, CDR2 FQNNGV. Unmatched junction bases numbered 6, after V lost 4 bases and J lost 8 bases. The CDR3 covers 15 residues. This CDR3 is CASSSLAGGPFTQYF. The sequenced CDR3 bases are TGTGCCAGCAGCTCACTAGCGGGGGGGCCTTTTACG.

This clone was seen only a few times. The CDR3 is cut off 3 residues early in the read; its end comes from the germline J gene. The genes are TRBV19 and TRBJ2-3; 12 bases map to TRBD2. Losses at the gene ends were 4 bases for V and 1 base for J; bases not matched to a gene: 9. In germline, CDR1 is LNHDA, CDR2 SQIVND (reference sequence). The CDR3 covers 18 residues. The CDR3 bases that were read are TGTGCCAGTAGTAGGGACATTCGACTAGCGGGAGGCACAGATACG. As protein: CASSRDIRLAGGTDT. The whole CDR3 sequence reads CASSRDIRLAGGTDTQYF.

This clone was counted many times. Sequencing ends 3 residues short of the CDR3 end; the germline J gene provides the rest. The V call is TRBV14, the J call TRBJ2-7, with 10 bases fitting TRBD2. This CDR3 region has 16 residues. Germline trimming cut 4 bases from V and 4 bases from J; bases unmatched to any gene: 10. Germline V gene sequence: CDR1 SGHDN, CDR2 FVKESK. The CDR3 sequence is CASSPARTSGAYEQYF. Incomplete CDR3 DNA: TGTGCCAGCAGCCCGGCAAGAACTAGCGGGGCATACGAG.

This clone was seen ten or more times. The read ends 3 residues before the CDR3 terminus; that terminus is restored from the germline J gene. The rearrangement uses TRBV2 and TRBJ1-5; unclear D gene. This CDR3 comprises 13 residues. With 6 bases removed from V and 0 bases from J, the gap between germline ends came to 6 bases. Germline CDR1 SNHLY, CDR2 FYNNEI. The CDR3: CASSGDSNQPQHF. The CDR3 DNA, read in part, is TGTGCCAGCAGCGGGGATAGCAATCAGCCC.

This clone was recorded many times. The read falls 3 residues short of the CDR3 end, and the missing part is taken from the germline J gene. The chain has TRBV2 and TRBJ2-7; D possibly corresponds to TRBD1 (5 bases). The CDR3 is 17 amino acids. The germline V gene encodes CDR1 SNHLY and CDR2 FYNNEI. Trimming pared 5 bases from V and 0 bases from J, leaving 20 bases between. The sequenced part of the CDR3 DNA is TGTGCCAGCAGTCCAAACCCTCTCAGACAGAGCTCCTACGAG. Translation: CASSPNPLRQSSYE. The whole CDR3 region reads CASSPNPLRQSSYEQYF.

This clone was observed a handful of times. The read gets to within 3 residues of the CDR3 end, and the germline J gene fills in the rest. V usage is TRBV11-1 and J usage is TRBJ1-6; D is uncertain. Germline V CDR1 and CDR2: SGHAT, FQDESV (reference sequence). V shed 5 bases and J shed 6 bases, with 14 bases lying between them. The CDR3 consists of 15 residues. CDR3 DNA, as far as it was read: TGTGCCAGCAGCCCGCCCGGGTCGCCTAATTCACCC. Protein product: CASSPPGSPNSP. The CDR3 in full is CASSPPGSPNSPLHF.

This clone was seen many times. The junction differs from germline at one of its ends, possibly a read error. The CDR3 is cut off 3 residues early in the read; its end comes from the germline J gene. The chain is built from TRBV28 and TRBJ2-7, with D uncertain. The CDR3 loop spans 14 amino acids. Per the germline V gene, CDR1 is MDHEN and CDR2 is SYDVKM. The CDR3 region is CVSSSATDPGEQYF. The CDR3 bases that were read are TGTGTCAGCAGTTCGGCCACCGATCCGGGCGAG.

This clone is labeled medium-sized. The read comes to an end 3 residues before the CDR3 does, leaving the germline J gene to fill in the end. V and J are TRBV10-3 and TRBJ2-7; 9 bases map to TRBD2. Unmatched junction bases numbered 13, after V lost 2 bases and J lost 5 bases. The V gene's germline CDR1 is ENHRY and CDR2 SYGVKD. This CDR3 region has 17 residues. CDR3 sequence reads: CAISEPKDISGGNEQYF. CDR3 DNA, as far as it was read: TGTGCCATCAGTGAGCCCAAAGACATTAGCGGGGGAAACGAG.

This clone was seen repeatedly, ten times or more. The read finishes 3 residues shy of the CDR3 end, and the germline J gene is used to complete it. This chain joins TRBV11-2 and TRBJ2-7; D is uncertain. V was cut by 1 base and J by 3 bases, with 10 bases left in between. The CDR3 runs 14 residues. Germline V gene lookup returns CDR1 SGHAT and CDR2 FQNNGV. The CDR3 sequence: CASSLGGRDYEQYF. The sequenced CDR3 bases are TGTGCCAGCAGCTTAGGAGGCCGAGACTACGAG.

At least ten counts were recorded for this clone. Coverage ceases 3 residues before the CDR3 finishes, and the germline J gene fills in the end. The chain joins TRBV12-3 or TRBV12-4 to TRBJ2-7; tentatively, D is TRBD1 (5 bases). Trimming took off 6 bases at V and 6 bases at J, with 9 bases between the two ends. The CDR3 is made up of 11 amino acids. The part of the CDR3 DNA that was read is TGTGCCAGCAGCCCAGGGTCCGAG. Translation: CASSPGSE. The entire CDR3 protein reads CASSPGSEQYF.

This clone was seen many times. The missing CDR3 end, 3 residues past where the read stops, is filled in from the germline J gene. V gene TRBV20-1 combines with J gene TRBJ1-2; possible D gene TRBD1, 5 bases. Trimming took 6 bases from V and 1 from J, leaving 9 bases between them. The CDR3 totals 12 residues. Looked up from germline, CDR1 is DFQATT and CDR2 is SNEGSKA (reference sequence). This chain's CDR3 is CSANRNNYGYTF. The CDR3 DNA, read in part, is TGCAGTGCAAACAGGAATAACTATGGC.

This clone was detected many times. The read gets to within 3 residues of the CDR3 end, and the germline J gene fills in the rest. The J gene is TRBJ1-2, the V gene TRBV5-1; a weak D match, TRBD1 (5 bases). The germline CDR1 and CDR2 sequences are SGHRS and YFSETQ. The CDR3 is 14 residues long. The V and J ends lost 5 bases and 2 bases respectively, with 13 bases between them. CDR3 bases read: TGCGCCAGCAGTCGAGACAGCCAAAACTATGGC. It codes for CASSRDSQNYG. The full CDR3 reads CASSRDSQNYGYTF.

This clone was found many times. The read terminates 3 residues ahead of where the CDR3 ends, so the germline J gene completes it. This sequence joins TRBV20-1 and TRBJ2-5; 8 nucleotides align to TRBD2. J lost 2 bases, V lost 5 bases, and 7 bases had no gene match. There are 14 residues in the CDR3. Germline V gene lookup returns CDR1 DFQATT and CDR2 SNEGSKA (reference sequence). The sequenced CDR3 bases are TGCAGTGCTGACGCGCGGGGGGCACAAGAGACC. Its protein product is CSADARGAQET. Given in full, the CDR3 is CSADARGAQETQYF.

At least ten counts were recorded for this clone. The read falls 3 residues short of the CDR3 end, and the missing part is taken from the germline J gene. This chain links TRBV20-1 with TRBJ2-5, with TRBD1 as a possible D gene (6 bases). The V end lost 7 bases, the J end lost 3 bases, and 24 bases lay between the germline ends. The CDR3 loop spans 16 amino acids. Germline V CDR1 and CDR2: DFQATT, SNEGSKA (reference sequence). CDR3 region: CSGSEGRGDNEETQYF. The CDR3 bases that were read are TGCAGTGGTAGCGAGGGCAGGGGCGATAATGAAGAGACC.

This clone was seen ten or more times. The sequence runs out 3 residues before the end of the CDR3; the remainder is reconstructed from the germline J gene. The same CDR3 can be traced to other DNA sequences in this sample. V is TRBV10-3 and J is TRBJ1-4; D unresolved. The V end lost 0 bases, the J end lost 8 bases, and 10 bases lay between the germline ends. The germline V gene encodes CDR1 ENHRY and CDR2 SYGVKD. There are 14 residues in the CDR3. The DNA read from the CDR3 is TGTGCCATCAGTGAGTCGGCAGGAGGAGAAAAA. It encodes CAISESAGGEK. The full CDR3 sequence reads CAISESAGGEKLFF.

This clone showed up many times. The DNA read from the CDR3 is TGTGCCTGGGGAAGAGACAGGGCCTATGGC. It codes for CAWGRDRAYG. The complete CDR3 reads CAWGRDRAYGYTF. The V call is TRBV30, the J call TRBJ1-2, with 7 positions matching TRBD1. The read finishes 3 residues shy of the CDR3 end, and the germline J gene is used to complete it. The length of the CDR3 is 13 residues. The junction had 7 bases not matched to a gene; V was cut back by 5 bases and J by 4 bases. The germline gives CDR1 GTSNPN, CDR2 SVGIG (reference sequence).

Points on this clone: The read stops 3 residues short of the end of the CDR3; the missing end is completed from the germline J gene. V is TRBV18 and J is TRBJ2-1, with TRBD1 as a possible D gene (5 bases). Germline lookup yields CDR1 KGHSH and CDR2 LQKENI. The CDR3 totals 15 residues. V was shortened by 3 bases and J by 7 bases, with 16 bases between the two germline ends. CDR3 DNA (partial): TGTGCCAGCTCACCGGGGCCAGCAGGGTCTAATGAG. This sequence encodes CASSPGPAGSNE. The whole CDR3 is CASSPGPAGSNEQFF.

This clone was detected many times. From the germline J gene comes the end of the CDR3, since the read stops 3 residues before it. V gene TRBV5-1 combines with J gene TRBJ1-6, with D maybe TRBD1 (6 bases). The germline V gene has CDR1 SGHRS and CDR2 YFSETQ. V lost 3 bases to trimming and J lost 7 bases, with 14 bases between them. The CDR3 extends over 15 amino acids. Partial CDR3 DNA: TGCGCCAGCAGCTCGGAGAAGGGGGAAAATTCACCC. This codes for CASSSEKGENSP. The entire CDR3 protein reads CASSSEKGENSPLHF.

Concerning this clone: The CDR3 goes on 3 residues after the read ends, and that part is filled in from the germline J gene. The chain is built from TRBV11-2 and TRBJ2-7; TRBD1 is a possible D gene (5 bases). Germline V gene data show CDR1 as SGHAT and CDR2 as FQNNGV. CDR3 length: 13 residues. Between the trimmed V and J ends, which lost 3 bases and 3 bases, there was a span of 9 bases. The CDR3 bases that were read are TGTGCCAGCAGCTTCTTGGACATCTACGAG. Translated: CASSFLDIYE. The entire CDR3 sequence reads CASSFLDIYEQYF.

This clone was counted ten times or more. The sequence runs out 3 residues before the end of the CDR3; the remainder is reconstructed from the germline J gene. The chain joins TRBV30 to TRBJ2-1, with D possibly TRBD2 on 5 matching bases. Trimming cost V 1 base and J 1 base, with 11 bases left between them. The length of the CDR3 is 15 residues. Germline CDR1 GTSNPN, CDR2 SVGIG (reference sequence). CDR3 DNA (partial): TGTGCCTGGAGTGGTGTACTAGGGTCCTACAATGAG. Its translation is CAWSGVLGSYNE. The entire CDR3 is CAWSGVLGSYNEQFF.